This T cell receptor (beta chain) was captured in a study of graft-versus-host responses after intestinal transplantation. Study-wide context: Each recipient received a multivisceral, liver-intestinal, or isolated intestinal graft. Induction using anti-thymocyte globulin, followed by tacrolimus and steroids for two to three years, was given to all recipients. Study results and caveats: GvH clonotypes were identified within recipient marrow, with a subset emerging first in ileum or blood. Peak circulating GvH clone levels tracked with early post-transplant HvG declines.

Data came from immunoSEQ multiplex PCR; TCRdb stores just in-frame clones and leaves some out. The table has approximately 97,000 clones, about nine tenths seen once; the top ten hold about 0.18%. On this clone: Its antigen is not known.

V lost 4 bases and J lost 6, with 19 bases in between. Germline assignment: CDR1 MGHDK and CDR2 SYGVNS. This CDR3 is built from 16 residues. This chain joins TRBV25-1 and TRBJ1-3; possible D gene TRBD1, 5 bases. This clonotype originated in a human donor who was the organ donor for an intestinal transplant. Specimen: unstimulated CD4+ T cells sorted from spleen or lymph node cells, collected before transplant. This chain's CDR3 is CASSATDRGSINTIYF. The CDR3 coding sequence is TGTGCCAGCAGTGCCACCGATAGGGGATCCATAAACACCATATATTTT.